This T cell receptor beta chain is drawn from a study of T cell repertoires in cytomegalovirus infection. CDR3 length: 13 residues. V was pared by 3 bases and J by 3 bases, with 9 bases between. Germline V gene data show CDR1 as LNHDA and CDR2 as SQIVND (reference sequence). Whole-study results and caveats: In two of eight donors, the top clonotype was HLA-C-restricted CMV-specific.

TCRdb called the reads again in MiXCR, with one record for every CDR3 protein. The top ten clones hold 20% to 30% of a sample with 500,000 or so distinct CDR3 sequences, more than 15% of them seen once. As regards this clonotype: Its antigen is currently unknown.

This sequence originates from a human donor in good health (CMV status not recorded). Some clones in this sample may be carry-over from other donors' samples. The sequenced material came from CD8+ T cells from PBMCs. The V and J genes are TRBV19 and TRBJ2-7, with D possibly matching TRBD1 (5 bases). Here the CDR3 reads CASSMTRDYEQYF. The CDR3 coding sequence is TGTGCCAGTAGTATGACCAGGGACTACGAGCAGTACTTC.